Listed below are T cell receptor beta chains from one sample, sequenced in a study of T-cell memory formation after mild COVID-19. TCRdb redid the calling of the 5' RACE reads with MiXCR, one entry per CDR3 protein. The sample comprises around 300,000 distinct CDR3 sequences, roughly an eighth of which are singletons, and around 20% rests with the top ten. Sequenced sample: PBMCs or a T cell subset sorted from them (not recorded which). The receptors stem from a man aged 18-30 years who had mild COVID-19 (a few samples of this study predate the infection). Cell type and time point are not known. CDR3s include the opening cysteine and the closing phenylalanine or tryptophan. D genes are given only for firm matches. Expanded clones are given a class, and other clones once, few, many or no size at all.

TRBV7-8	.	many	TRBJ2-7	CASSLPAHSYEQYF	TGTGCCAGCAGCTTACCCGCTCACTCCTACGAGCAGTACTTC
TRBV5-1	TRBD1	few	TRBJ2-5	CASSFGGLGQGETQYF	TGCGCCAGCAGCTTCGGGGGTTTGGGACAGGGAGAGACCCAGTACTTC
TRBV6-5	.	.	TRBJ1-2	CASSYSNVLGGYTF	TGTGCCAGCAGTTACTCGAACGTTCTGGGTGGCTACACCTTC
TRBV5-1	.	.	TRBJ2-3	CASSLDVAASGTDTQYF	TGCGCCAGCAGCTTGGACGTGGCAGCCTCTGGCACAGATACGCAGTATTTT
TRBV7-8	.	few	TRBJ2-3	CASSRDLTGDTQYF	TGTGCCAGCAGTAGGGACCTGACCGGAGATACGCAGTATTTT
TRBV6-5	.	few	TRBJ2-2	CASSYSMASISTGELFF	TGTGCCAGCAGTTACTCGATGGCTAGTATCTCGACCGGGGAGCTGTTTTTT
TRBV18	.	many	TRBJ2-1	CASSPPSHEQFF	TGTGCCAGCTCACCACCCAGCCATGAGCAGTTCTTC
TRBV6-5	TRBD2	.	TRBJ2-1	CASSTSGGKGNEQFF	TGTGCCAGCAGTACTAGCGGGGGGAAGGGCAATGAGCAGTTCTTC
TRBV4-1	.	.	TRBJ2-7	CASSRGDSSYEQYF	TGCGCCAGCAGCAGGGGGGACAGCTCCTACGAGCAGTACTTC
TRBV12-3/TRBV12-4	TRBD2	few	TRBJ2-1	CASSPRLAGAHSYNEQFF	TGTGCCAGCAGTCCCCGACTAGCGGGGGCCCACTCCTACAATGAGCAGTTCTTC
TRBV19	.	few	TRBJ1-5	CASSRQATFNQPQHF	TGTGCCAGTAGTAGACAGGCGACGTTCAATCAGCCCCAGCATTTT
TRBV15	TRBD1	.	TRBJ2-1	CATSSPGRRTGLGNEQFF	TGTGCCACCAGCAGCCCCGGTAGGAGGACAGGCCTCGGCAATGAGCAGTTCTTC
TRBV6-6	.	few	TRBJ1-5	CASTTDRQPQHF	TGTGCCAGCACCACCGACAGACAGCCCCAGCATTTT
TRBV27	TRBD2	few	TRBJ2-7	CASSYGGGRYEQYF	TGTGCCAGCAGTTACGGCGGGGGGAGGTACGAGCAGTACTTC
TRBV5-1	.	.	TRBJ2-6	CASSTGPGANVLTF	TGCGCCAGCAGCACGGGGCCTGGGGCCAACGTCCTGACTTTC
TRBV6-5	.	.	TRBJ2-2	CASSYGPGELFF	TGTGCCAGCAGTTATGGACCCGGGGAGCTGTTTTTT
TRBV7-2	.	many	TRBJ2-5	CASSLGWTASAGTQYF	TGTGCCAGCAGCTTAGGTTGGACCGCTTCCGCAGGGACCCAGTACTTC
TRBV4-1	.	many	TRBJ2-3	CASSQEGRPSTDTQYF	TGCGCCAGCAGCCAAGAGGGTCGGCCCAGCACAGATACGCAGTATTTT
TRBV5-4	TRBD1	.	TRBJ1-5	CASSPGGGHQPQHF	TGTGCCAGCAGCCCGGGAGGGGGCCATCAGCCCCAGCATTTT
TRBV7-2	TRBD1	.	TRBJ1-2	CASSSTGGPLDGYTF	TGTGCCAGCAGCTCTACAGGGGGGCCTTTGGATGGCTACACCTTC
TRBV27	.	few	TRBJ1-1	CASSGVNTEAFF	TGTGCCAGCAGCGGGGTGAACACTGAAGCTTTCTTT
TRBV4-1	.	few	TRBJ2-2	CASSQSFWSGELFF	TGCGCCAGCAGCCAATCATTTTGGTCCGGGGAGCTGTTTTTT
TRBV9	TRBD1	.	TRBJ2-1	CASSSQGQGGQFF	TGTGCCAGCAGCTCCCAGGGACAGGGAGGACAGTTCTTC
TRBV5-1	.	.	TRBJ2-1	CASRGSWVVGQFF	TGCGCCAGCAGGGGCAGTTGGGTTGTGGGGCAGTTCTTC
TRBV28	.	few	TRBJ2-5	CASRLGTLETQYF	TGTGCCAGCAGACTAGGAACACTGGAGACCCAGTACTTC
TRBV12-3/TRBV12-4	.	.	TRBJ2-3	CASRTRDGESTDTQYF	TGTGCCAGCAGAACCCGGGACGGAGAAAGCACAGATACGCAGTATTTT
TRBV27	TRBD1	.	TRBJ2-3	CASSLMGQGLHTQYF	TGTGCCAGCAGTTTAATGGGACAGGGGCTTCATACGCAGTATTTT
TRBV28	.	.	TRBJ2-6	CASSLIAAGANVLTF	TGTGCCAGCAGTTTAATCGCCGCTGGGGCCAACGTCCTGACTTTC
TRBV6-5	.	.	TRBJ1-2	CASSYSYRSNYGYTF	TGTGCCAGCAGTTACTCATACAGATCCAACTATGGCTACACCTTC
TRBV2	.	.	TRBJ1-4	CASSAGEKLFF	TGTGCCAGCAGTGCGGGTGAAAAACTGTTTTTT
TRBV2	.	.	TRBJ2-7	CAGGGVSSYEQYF	TGTGCCGGAGGGGGGGTTAGCTCCTACGAGCAGTACTTC
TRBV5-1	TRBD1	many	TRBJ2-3	CASSYGQGTDTQYF	TGCGCCAGCAGTTATGGACAGGGTACAGATACGCAGTATTTT
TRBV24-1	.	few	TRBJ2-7	CATPSRKREQYF	TGTGCCACCCCCAGCCGGAAGAGGGAGCAGTACTTC